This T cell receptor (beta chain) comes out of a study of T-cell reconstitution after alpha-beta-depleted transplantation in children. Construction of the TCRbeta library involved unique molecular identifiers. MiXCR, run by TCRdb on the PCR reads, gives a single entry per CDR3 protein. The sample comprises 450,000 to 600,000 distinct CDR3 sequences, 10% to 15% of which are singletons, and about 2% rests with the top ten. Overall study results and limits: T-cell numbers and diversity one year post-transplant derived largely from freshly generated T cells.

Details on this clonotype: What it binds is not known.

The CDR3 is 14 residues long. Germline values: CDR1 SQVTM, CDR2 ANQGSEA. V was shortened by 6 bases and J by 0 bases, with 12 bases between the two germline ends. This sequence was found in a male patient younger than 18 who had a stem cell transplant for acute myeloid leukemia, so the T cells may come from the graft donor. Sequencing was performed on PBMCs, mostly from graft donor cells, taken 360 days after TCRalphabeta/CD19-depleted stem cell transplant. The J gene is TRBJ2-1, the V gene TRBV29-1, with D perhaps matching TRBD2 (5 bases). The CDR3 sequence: CSVIERSSYNEQFF. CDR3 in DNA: TGCAGCGTCATCGAGCGGAGCTCCTACAATGAGCAGTTCTTC.